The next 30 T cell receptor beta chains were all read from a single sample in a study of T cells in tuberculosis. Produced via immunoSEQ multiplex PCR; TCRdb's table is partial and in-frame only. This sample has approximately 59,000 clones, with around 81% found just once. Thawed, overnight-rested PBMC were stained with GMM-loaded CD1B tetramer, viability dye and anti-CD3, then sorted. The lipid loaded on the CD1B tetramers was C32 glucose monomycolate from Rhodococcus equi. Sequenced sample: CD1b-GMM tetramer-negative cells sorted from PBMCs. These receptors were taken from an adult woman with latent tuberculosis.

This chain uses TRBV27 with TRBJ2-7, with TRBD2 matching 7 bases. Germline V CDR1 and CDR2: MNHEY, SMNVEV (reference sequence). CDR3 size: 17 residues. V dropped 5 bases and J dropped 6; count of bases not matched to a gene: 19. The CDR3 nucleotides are TGTGCCAGCAGTCCCCGACTAGCAGTCAGTTCCCAATTCGAGCAGTACTTC. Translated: CASSPRLAVSSQFEQYF.

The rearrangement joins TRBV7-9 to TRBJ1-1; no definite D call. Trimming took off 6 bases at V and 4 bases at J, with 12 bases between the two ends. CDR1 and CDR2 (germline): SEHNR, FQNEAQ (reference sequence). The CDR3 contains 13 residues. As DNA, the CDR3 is TGTGCCAGCAGTTCCGGGTCGGGCACTGAAGCTTTCTTT. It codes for CASSSGSGTEAFF.

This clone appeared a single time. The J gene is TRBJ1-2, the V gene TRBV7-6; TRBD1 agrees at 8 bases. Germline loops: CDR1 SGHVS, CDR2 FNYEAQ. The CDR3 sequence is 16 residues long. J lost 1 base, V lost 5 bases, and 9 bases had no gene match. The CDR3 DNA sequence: TGTGCCAGCAGCCAAGGGACAGGTCTAGATAACTATGGCTACACCTTC. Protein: CASSQGTGLDNYGYTF.

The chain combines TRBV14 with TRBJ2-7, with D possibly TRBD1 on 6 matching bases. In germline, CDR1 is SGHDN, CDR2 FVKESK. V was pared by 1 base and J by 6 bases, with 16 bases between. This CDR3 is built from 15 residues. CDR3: CASSQVWTDNSEQYF. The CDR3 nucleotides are TGTGCCAGCAGCCAAGTATGGACAGACAACAGCGAGCAGTACTTC.

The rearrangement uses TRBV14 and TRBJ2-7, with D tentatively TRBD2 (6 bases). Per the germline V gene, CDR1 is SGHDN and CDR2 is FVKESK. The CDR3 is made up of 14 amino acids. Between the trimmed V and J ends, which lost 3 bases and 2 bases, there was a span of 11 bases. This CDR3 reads CASSQYAGTYEQYF. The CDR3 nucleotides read TGTGCCAGCAGCCAGTACGCGGGGACCTACGAGCAGTACTTC.

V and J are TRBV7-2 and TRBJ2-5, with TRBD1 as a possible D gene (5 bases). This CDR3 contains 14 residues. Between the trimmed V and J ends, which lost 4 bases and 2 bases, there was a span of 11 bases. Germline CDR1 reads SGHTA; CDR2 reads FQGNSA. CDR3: CASSSPTVQETQYF. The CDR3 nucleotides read TGTGCCAGCAGCTCCCCGACAGTTCAAGAGACCCAGTACTTC.

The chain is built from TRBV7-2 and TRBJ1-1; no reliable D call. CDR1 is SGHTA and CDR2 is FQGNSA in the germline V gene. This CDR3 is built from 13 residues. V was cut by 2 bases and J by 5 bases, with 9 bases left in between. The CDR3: CASSLSGGTEAFF. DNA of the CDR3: TGTGCCAGCAGCTTATCGGGAGGGACTGAAGCTTTCTTT.

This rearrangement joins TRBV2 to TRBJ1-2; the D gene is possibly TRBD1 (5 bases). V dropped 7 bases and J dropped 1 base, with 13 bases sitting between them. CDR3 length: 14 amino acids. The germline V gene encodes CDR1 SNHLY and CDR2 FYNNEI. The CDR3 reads CASMRGMGNYGYTF. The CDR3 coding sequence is TGTGCCAGCATGCGGGGGATGGGTAACTATGGCTACACCTTC. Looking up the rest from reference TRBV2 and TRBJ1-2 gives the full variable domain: EPEVTQTPSHQVTQMGQEVILRCVPISNHLYFYWYRQILGQKVEFLVSFYNNEISEKSEIFDDQFSVERPDGSNFTLKIRSTKLEDSAMYFCASMRGMGNYGYTFGSGTRLTVV.

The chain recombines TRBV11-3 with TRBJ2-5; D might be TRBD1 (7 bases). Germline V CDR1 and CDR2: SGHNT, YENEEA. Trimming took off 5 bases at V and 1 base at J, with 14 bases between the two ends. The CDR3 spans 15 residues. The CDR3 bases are TGTGCCAGCAGCCCCAGGGGGACTTTCCAAGAGACCCAGTACTTC. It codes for CASSPRGTFQETQYF.

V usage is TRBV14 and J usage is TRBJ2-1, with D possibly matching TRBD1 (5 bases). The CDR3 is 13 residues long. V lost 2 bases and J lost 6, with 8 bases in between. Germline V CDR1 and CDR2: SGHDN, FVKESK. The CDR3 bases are TGTGCCAGCAGCCAAAACAGGCCCAATGAGCAGTTCTTC. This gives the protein CASSQNRPNEQFF.

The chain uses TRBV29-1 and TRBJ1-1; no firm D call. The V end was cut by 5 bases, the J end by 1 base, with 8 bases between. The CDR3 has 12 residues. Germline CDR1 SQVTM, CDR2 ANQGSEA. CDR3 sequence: CSVSPGNTEAFF. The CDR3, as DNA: TGCAGCGTTAGTCCGGGGAACACTGAAGCTTTCTTT.

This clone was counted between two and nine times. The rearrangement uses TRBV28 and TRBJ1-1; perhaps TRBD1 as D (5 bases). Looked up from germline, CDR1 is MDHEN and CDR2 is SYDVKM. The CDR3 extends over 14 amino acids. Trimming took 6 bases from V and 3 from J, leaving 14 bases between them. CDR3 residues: CASRFLGEDTEAFF. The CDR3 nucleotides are TGTGCCAGCAGATTCCTGGGGGAGGACACTGAAGCTTTCTTT.

CDR3 coding DNA: TGTGCCAGCAGTTACTCGGTCGTCGGGGTTGAGCAGCCCCAGCATTTT. Its translation: CASSYSVVGVEQPQHF. This sequence joins TRBV6-6 and TRBJ1-5; D call uncertain. CDR1 is MNHNY, CDR2 SVGAGI, per germline (reference sequence). V lost 0 bases and J lost 7, with 16 bases in between. The CDR3 extends over 16 amino acids.

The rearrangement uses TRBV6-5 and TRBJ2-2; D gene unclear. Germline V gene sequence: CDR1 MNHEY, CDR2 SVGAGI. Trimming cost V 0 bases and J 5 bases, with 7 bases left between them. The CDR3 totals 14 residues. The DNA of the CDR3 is TGTGCCAGCAGTTACTCTAGGCGGACCGGGGAGCTGTTTTTT. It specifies CASSYSRRTGELFF.

CDR3 sequence reads: CASRRRTPHRSSDTQYF. Here the CDR3 DNA reads TGTGCCAGCCGCCGCCGCACCCCTCACAGGTCCTCAGATACGCAGTATTTT. V is TRBV2 and J is TRBJ2-3, with D maybe TRBD1 (5 bases). The germline CDR1 and CDR2 sequences are SNHLY and FYNNEI. This CDR3 is 17 amino acids long. Trimming cost V 8 bases and J 4 bases, with 25 bases left between them.

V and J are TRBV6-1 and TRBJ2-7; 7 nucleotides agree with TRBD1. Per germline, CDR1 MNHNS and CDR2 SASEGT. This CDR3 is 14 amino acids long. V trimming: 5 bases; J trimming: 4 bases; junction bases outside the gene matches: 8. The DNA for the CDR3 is TGTGCCAGCAGTCTCGACAGGGCAGAATACGAGCAGTACTTC. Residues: CASSLDRAEYEQYF.

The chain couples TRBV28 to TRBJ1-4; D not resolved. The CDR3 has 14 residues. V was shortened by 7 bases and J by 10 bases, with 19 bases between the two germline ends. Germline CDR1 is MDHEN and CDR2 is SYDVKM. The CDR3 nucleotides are TGTGCCAGCACCTTACGAGGGATTAAAGGAAAACTGTTTTTT. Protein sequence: CASTLRGIKGKLFF.

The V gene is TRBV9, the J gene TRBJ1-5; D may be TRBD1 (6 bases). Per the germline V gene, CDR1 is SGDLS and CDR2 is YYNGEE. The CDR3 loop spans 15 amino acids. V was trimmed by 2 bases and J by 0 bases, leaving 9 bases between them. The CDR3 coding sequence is TGTGCCAGCAGCGTGGACAGCCATAGCAATCAGCCCCAGCATTTT. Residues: CASSVDSHSNQPQHF.

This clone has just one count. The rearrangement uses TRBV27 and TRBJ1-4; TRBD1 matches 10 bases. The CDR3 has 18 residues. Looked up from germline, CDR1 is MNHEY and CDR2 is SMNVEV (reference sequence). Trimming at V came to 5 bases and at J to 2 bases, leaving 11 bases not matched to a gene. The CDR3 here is CASSPSGTGVATNEKLFF. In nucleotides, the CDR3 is TGTGCCAGCAGTCCTTCGGGGACAGGGGTTGCGACTAATGAAAAACTGTTTTTT.

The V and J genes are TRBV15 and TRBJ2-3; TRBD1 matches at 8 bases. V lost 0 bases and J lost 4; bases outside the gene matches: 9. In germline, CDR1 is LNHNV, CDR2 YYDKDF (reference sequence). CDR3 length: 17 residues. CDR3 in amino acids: CATSRDRGRGRPDTQYF. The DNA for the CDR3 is TGTGCCACCAGCAGAGATCGGGGCAGGGGGCGTCCAGATACGCAGTATTTT.

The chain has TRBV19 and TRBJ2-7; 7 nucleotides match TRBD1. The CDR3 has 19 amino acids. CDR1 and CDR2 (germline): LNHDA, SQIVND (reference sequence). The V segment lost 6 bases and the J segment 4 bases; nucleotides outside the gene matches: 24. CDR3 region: CASRRVRDSLLQKPYEQYF. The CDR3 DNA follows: TGTGCCAGTAGGAGAGTCCGGGACAGCCTGCTCCAAAAACCTTACGAGCAGTACTTC.

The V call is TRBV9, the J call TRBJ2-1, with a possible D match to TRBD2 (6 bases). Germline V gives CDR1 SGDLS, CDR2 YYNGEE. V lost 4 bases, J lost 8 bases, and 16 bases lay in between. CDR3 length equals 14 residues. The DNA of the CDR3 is TGTGCCAGCAGCACCGGGGGTAGTAAAGATGAGCAGTTCTTC. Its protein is CASSTGGSKDEQFF. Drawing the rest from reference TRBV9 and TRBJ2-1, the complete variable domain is DSGVTQTPKHLITATGQRVTLRCSPRSGDLSVYWYQQSLDQGLQFLIQYYNGEERAKGNILERFSAQQFPDLHSELNLSSLELGDSALYFCASSTGGSKDEQFFGPGTRLTVL.

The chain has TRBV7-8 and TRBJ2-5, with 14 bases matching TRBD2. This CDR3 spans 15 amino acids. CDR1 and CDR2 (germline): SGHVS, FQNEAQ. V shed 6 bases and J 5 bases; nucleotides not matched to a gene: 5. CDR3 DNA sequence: TGTGCCAGCAGTTTGACTAGCGGGAGGGCGGAGACCCAGTACTTC. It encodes CASSLTSGRAETQYF. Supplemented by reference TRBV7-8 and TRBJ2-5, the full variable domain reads GAGVSQSPRYKVAKRGQDVALRCDPISGHVSLFWYQQALGQGPEFLTYFQNEAQLDKSGLPSDRFFAERPEGSVSTLKIQRTQQEDSAVYLCASSLTSGRAETQYFGPGTRLLVL.

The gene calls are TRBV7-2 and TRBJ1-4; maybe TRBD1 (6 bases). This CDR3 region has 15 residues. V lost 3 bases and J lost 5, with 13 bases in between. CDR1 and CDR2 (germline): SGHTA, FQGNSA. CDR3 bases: TGTGCCAGCAGCTTTACAGGGTTTCCCAATGAAAAACTGTTTTTT. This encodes CASSFTGFPNEKLFF.

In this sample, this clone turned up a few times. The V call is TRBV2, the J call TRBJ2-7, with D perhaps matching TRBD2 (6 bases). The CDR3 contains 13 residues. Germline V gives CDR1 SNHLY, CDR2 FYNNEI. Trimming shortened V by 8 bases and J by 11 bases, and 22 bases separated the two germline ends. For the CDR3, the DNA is TGTGCCAGCGCTACCCGGGACTCGGGTGGGGAGTACTTC. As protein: CASATRDSGGEYF.

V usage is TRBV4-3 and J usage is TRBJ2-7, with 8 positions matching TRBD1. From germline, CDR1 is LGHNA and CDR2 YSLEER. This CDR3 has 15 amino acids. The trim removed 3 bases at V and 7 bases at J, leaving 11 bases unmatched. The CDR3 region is CASSQEGQDGLEQYF. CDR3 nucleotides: TGCGCCAGCAGCCAGGAGGGACAGGACGGCTTGGAGCAGTACTTC.

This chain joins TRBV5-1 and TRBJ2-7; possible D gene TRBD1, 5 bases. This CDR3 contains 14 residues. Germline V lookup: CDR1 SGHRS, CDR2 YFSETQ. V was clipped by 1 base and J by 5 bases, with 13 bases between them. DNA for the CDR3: TGCGCCAGCAGCTTGAATAGGGGTGGAGACGAGCAGTACTTC. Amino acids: CASSLNRGGDEQYF.

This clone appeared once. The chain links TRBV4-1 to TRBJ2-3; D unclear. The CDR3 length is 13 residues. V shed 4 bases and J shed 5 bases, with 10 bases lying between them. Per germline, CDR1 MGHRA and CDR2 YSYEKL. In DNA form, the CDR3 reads TGCGCCAGCAGCCCTCCTAACCAAGATACGCAGTATTTT. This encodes CASSPPNQDTQYF.

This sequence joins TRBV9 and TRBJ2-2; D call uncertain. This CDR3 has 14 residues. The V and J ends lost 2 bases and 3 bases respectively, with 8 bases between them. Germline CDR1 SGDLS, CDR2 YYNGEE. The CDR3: CASSVPQDTGELFF. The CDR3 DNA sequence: TGTGCCAGCAGCGTCCCCCAGGACACCGGGGAGCTGTTTTTT.

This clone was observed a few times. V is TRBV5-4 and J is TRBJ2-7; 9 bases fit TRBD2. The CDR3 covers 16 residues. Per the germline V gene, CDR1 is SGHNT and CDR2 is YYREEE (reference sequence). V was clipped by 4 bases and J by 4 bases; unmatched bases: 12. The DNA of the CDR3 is TGTGCCAGCAGCCCCGGTGGTAGCGGGGGTTCGTACGAGCAGTACTTC. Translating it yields CASSPGGSGGSYEQYF.